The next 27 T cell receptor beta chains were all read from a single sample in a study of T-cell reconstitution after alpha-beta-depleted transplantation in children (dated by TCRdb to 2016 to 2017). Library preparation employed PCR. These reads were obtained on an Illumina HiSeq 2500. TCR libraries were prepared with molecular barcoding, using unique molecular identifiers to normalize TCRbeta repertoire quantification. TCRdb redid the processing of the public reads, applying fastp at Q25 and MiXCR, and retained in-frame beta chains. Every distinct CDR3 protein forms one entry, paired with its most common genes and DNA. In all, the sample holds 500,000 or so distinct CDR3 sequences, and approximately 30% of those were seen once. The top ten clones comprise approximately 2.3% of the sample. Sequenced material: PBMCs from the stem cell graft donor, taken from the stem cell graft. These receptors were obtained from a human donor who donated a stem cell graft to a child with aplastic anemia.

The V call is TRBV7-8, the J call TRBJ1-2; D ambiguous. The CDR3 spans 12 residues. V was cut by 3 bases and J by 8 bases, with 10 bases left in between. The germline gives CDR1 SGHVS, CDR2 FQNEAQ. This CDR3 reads CASSFLFGGYTF. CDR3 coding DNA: TGTGCCAGCAGCTTCTTGTTCGGCGGCTACACCTTC.

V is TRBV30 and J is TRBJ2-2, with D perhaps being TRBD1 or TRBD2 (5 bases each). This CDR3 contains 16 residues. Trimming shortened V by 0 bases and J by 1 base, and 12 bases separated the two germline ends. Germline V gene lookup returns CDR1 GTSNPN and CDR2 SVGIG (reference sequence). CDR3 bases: TGTGCCTGGAGTGTCTTCGGGACCGTGAACACCGGGGAGCTGTTTTTT. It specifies CAWSVFGTVNTGELFF.

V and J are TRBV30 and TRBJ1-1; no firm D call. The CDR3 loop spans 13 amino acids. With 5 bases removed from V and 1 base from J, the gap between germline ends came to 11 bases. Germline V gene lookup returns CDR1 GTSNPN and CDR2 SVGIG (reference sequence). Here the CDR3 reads CAWVRAGNTEAFF. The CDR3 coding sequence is TGTGCCTGGGTAAGAGCAGGGAACACTGAAGCTTTCTTT.

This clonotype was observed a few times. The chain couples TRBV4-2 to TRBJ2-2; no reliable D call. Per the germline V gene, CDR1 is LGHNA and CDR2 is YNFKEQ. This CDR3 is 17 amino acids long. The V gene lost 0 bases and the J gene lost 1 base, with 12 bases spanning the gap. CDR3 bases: TGTGCCAGCAGCCAAGATGGCAGGATACAGAACACCGGGGAGCTGTTTTTT. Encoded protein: CASSQDGRIQNTGELFF.

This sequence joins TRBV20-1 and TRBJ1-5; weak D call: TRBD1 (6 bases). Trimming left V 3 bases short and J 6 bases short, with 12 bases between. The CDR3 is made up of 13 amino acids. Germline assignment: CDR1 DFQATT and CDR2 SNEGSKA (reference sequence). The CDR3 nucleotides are TGCAGTGCTAGCAAGGGGGGCGGTCAGCCCCAGCATTTT. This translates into CSASKGGGQPQHF.

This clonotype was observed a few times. The CDR3 spells CASSLGLAGLDEQFF. The CDR3 region has the DNA TGTGCCAGCAGCTTAGGGCTAGCGGGACTAGATGAGCAGTTCTTC. This rearrangement joins TRBV5-6 to TRBJ2-1; TRBD2 aligns across 9 bases. Per the germline V gene, CDR1 is SGHDT and CDR2 is YYEEEE. After removal of 2 bases from V and 8 bases from J, the junction contained 8 bases not matched to a gene. This CDR3 contains 15 residues. The full variable domain, completed using reference TRBV5-6 and TRBJ2-1, is DAGVTQSPTHLIKTRGQQVTLRCSPKSGHDTVSWYQQALGQGPQFIFQYYEEEERQRGNFPDRFSGHQFPNYSSELNVNALLLGDSALYLCASSLGLAGLDEQFFGPGTRLTVL.

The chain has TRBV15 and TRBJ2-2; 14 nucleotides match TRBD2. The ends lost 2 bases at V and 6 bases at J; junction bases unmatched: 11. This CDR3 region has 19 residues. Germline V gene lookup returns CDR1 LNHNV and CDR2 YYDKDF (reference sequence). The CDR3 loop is CATSRPGGLAGEVPGELFF. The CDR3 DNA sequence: TGTGCCACCAGCAGACCAGGGGGACTAGCGGGAGAGGTCCCCGGGGAGCTGTTTTTT.

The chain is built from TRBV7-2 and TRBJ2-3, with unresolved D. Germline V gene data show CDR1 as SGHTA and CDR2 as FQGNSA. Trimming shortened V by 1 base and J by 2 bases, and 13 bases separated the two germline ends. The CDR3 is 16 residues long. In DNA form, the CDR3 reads TGTGCCAGCAGCTTAGATCCAGGACCGAACACAGATACGCAGTATTTT. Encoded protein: CASSLDPGPNTDTQYF.

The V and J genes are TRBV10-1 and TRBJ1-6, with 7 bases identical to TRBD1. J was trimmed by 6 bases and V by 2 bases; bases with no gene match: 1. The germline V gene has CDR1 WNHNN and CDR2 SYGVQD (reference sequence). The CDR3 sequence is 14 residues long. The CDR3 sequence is CASSENRGNSPLHF. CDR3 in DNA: TGCGCCAGCAGTGAGAACAGGGGTAATTCACCCCTCCACTTT.

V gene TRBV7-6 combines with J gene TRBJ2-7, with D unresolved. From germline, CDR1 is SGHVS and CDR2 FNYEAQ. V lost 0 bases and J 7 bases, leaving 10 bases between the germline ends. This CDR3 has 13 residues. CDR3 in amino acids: CASSLAGFEEQYF. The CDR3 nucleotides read TGTGCCAGCAGCTTAGCAGGGTTCGAAGAGCAGTACTTC.

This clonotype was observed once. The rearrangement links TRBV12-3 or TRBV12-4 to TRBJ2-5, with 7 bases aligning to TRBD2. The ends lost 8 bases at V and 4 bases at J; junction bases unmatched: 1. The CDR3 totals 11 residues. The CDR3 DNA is TGTGCCAGCGGGGGGGTAGAGACCCAGTACTTC. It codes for CASGGVETQYF.

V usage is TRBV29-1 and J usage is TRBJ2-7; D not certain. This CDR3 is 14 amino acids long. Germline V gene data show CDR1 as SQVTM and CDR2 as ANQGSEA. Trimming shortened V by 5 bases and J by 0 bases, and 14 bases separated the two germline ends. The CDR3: CSVCGPESSYEQYF. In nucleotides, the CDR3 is TGCAGCGTTTGCGGACCGGAGAGCTCCTACGAGCAGTACTTC.

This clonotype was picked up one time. DNA of the CDR3: TGTGCCAGCAGCTCAGACTCAGGGATTACAGATACGCAGTATTTT. Amino acids: CASSSDSGITDTQYF. The chain carries TRBV9 and TRBJ2-3, with TRBD1 as a possible D gene (5 bases). The CDR3 extends over 15 amino acids. V shed 4 bases and J shed 3 bases, with 15 bases lying between them. Germline V lookup: CDR1 SGDLS, CDR2 YYNGEE.

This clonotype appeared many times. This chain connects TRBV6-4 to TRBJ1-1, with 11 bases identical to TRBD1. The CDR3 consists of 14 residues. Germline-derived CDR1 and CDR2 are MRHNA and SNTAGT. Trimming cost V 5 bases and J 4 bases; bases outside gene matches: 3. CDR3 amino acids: CASSTGTGGTEAFF. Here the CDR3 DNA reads TGTGCCAGCAGTACCGGGACAGGGGGCACTGAAGCTTTCTTT.

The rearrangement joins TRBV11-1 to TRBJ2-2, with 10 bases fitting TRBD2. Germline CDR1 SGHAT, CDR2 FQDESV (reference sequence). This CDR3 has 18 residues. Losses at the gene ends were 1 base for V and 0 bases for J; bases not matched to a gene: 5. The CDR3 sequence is CASSLGLAGESNTGELFF. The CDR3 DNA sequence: TGTGCCAGCAGCTTAGGTCTAGCGGGAGAATCGAACACCGGGGAGCTGTTTTTT. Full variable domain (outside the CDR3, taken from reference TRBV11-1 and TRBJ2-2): EAEVAQSPRYKITEKSQAVAFWCDPISGHATLYWYRQILGQGPELLVQFQDESVVDDSQLPKDRFSAERLKGVDSTLKIQPAELGDSAMYLCASSLGLAGESNTGELFFGEGSRLTVL.

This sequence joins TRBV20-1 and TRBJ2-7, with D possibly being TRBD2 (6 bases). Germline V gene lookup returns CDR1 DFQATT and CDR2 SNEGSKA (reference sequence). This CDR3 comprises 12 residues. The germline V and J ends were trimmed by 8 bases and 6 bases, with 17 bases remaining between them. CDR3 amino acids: CSTTSYRGEQYF. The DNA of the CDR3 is TGCAGTACGACTAGTTATCGGGGCGAGCAGTACTTC.

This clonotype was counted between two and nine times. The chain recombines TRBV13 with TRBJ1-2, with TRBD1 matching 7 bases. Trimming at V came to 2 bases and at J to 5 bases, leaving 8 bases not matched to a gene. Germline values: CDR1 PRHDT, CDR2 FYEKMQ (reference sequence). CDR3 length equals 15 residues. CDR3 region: CASSLNFGTAYGYTF. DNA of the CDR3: TGTGCCAGCAGCTTAAATTTTGGGACAGCATATGGCTACACCTTC.

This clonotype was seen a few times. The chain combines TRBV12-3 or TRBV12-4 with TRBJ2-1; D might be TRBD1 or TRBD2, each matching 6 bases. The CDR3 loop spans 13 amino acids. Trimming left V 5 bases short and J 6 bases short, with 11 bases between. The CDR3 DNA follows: TGTGCCAGCAGTCCTAGGGGGGCCAATGAGCAGTTCTTC. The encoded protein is CASSPRGANEQFF.

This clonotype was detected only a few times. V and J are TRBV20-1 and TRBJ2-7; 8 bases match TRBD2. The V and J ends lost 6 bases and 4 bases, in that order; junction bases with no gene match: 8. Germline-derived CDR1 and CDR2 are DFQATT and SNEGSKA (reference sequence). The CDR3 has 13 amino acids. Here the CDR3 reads CSANGLAEYEQYF. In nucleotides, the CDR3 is TGCAGTGCAAACGGACTAGCTGAGTACGAGCAGTACTTC.

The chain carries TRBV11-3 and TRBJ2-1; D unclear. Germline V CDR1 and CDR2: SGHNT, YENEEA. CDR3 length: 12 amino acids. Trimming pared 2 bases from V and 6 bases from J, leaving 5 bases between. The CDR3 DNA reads TGTGCCAGCAGCTTATTAAGCAATGAGCAGTTCTTC. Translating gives CASSLLSNEQFF. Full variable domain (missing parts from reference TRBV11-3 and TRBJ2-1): EAGVVQSPRYKIIEKKQPVAFWCNPISGHNTLYWYLQNLGQGPELLIRYENEEAVDDSQLPKDRFSAERLKGVDSTLKIQPAELGDSAVYLCASSLLSNEQFFGPGTRLTVL.

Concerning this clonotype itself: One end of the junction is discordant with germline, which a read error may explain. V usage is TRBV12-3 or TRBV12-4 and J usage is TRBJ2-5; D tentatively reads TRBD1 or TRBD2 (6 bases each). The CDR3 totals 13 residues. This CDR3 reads CASGLGGGETQYF. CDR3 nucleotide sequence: TGTGCCAGCGGTTTGGGGGGCGGGGAGACCCAGTACTTC.

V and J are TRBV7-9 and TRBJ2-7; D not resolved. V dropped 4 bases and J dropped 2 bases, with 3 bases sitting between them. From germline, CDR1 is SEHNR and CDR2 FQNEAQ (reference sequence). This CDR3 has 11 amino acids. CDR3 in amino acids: CASSSPYEQYV. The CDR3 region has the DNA TGTGCCAGCAGCTCCCCCTACGAGCAGTACGTC.

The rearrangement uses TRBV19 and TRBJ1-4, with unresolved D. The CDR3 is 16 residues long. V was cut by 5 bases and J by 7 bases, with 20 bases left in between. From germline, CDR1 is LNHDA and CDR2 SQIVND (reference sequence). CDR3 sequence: CASSPQPGPLSEKLFF. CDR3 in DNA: TGTGCCAGTAGTCCTCAACCCGGGCCCCTCTCTGAAAAACTGTTTTTT.

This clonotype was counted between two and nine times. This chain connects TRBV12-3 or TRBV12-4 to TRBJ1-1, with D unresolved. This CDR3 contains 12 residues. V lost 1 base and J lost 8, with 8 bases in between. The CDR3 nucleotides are TGTGCCAGCAGTTTAGGGAGGCAGGAAGCTTTCTTT. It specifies CASSLGRQEAFF.

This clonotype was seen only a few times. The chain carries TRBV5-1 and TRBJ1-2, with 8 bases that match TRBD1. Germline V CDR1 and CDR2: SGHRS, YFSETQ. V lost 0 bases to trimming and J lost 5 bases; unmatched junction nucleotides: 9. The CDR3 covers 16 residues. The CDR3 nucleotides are TGCGCCAGCAGCTTGGGGGACAGGCAGCTTCGGTATGGCTACACCTTC. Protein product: CASSLGDRQLRYGYTF.

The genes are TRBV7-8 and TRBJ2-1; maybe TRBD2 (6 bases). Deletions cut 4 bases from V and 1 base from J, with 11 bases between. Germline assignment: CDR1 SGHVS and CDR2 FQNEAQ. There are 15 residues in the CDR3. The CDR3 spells CASSSSSGSYNEQFF. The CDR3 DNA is TGTGCCAGCAGCTCTAGTAGCGGATCCTACAATGAGCAGTTCTTC. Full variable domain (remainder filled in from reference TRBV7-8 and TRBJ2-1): GAGVSQSPRYKVAKRGQDVALRCDPISGHVSLFWYQQALGQGPEFLTYFQNEAQLDKSGLPSDRFFAERPEGSVSTLKIQRTQQEDSAVYLCASSSSSGSYNEQFFGPGTRLTVL.

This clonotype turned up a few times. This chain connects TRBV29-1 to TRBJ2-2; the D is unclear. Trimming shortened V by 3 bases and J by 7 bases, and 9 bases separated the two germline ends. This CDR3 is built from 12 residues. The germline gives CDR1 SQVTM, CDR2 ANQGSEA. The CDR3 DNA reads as TGCAGCGTTGAGGGTAGAGTCGGGGAGCTGTTTTTT. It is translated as CSVEGRVGELFF.